This TCR beta chain is drawn from a study of blood T cells in healthy people across ages. The length of the CDR3 is 15 residues. Germline CDR1 and CDR2: SGHTA and FQGNSA. With a J-beta primer mix and a sample-barcoded 5' primer, a second PCR ran 7 to 11 cycles. Via MiXCR, TCRdb re-called the 5' RACE reads, giving one row per CDR3 protein. The table has hundreds of thousands of distinct CDR3 sequences, more than 20% seen once; the top ten hold around 10%. This clonotype was seen a handful of times. This sample also appeared in a second study, on T cells of mothers and their children. In that study: Donation was provided by three healthy Caucasian mothers along with their six children. All RNA that had been extracted was used for cDNA synthesis at approximately 1.4 ug per 15 ul.

The receptor was derived from a boy younger than 18 in good health. This sequence joins TRBV7-2 and TRBJ2-1; no reliable D call. The end of the DNA aligns better with TRBJ2-7, so the J call may be wrong. Sample: blood. CDR3 bases: TGTGCCAGCAGCTTAGGCCCCCCCACCAACTACGAGCAGTACTTC. This encodes CASSLGPPTNYEQYF.